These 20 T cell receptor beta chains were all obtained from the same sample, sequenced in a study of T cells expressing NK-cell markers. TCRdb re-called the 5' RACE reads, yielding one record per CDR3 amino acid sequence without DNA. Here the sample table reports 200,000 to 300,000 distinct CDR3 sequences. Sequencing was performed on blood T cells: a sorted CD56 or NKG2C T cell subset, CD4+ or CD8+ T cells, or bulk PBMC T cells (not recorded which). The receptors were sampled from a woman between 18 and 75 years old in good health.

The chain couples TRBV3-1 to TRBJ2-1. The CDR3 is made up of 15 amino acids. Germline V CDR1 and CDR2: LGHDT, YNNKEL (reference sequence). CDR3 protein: CASSQDSSSYNEQFF.

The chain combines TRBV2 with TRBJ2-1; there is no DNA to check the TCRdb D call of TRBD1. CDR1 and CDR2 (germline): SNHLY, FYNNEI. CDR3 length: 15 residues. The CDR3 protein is CASGGGGGSYNEQFF. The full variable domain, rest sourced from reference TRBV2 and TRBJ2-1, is EPEVTQTPSHQVTQMGQEVILRCVPISNHLYFYWYRQILGQKVEFLVSFYNNEISEKSEIFDDQFSVERPDGSNFTLKIRSTKLEDSAMYFCASGGGGGSYNEQFFGPGTRLTVL.

CDR3 sequence: CASSIQLPFNEQFF. This sequence joins TRBV19 and TRBJ2-1. The CDR3 totals 14 residues. Germline V gene lookup returns CDR1 LNHDA and CDR2 SQIVND (reference sequence).

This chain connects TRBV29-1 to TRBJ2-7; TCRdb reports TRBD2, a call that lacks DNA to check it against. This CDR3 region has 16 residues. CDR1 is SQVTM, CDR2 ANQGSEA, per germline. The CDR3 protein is CSVEDRNSGLPYEQYF.

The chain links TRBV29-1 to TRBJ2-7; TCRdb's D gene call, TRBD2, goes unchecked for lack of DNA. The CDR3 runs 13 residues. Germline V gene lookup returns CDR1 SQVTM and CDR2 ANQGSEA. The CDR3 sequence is CSARTSGSREQYF.

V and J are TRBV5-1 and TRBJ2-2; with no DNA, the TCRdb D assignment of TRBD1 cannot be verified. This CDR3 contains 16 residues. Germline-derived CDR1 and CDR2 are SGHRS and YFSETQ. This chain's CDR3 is CASSLGRTLNAGELFF.

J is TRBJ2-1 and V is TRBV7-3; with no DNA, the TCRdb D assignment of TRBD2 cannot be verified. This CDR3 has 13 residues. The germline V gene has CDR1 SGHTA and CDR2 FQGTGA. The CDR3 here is CASSPTSAHEQFF.

The CDR3 here is CASSLDGSSGSGETQYF. J is TRBJ2-5 and V is TRBV11-2; as DNA is missing, the TRBD2 call by TCRdb cannot be tested. The CDR3 runs 17 residues. CDR1 is SGHAT, CDR2 FQNNGV, per germline.

The CDR3 here is CASSFYPVFGNTIYF. The J gene is TRBJ1-3, the V gene TRBV12-3 or TRBV12-4; lacking DNA, the TRBD1 call made by TCRdb goes unchecked. The CDR3 is 15 residues long.

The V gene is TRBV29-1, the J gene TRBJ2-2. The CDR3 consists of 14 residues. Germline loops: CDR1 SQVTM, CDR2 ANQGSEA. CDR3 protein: CSVGSRKNTGELFF.

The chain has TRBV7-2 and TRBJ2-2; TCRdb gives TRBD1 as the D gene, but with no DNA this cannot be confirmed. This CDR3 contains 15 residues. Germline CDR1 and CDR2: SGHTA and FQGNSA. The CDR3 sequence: CASSLRGPNTGELFF. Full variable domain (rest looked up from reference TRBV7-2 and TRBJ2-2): GAGVSQSPSNKVTEKGKDVELRCDPISGHTALYWYRQSLGQGLEFLIYFQGNSAPDKSGLPSDRFSAERTGGSVSTLTIQRTQQEDSAVYLCASSLRGPNTGELFFGEGSRLTVL.

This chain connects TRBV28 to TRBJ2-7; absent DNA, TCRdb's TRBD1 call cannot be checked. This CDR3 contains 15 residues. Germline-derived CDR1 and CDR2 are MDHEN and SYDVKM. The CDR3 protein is CASRPSTGEGREQYF.

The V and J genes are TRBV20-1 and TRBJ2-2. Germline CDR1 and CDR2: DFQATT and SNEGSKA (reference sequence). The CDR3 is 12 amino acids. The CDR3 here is CSASRDTGELFF.

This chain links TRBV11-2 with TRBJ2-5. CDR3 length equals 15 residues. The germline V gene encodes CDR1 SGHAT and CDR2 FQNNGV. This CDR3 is CASSARTTRAETQYF.

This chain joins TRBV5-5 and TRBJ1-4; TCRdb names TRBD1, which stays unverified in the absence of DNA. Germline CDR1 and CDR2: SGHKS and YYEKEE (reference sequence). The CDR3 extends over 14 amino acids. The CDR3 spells CASSLQGIGEKLFF.

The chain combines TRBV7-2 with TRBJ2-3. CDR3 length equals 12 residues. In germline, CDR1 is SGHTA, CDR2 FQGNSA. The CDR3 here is CASSPRPDTQYF. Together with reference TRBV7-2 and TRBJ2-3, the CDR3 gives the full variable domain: GAGVSQSPSNKVTEKGKDVELRCDPISGHTALYWYRQSLGQGLEFLIYFQGNSAPDKSGLPSDRFSAERTGGSVSTLTIQRTQQEDSAVYLCASSPRPDTQYFGPGTRLTVL.

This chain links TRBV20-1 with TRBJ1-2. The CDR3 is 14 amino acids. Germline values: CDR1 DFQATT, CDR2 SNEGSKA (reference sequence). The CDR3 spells CSARIQSGLWGYTF.

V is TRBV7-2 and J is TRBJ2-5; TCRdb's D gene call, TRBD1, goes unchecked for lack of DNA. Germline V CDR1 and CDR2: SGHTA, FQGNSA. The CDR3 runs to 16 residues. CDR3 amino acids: CASSFLGAGVGGTQYF.

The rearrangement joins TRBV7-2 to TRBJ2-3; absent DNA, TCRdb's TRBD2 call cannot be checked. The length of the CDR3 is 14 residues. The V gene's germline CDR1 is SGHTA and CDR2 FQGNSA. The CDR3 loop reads CASSTRTVRDTQYF.

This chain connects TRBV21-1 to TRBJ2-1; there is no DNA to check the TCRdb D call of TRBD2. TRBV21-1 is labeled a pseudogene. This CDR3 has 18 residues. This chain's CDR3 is CASSKGSSGRSTFGEQFF.